Presented here are 14 T cell receptor beta chains from one specimen sequenced in a study of T cell clusters in autoimmune cytopenias. TRB amplification used approximately 250 ng of peripheral blood genomic DNA. Multiplex touch-down PCR amplified TRB using TRB-A and TRB-B pools in one tube. TCRdb reanalyzed the multiplex PCR reads and collapses them to one entry per CDR3 protein, without DNA. This table lists about 390 distinct CDR3 sequences. The data also belong to a second study, concerning T cell repertoires in aging, cancer and after chemotherapy.

The specimen sequenced was peripheral blood. These receptors all come from a human donor in good health.

This clonotype shows up as large by frequency. The V gene is TRBV7-6, the J gene TRBJ1-2. Germline values: CDR1 SGHVS, CDR2 FNYEAQ. This CDR3 region has 15 residues. CDR3 protein: CASSLRPLEGDGYTF.

V gene TRBV29-1 combines with J gene TRBJ1-2; no DNA is available, so the TRBD1 call from TCRdb remains unchecked. The CDR3 runs to 14 residues. Per the germline V gene, CDR1 is SQVTM and CDR2 is ANQGSEA. This chain's CDR3 is CSVVPGGESNGYTF.

By frequency, this clonotype is medium-sized. V gene TRBV20-1 combines with J gene TRBJ2-1; the D call of TRBD2 rests on TCRdb alone, since no DNA is present to check it. The CDR3 is 14 residues long. Germline V gene sequence: CDR1 DFQATT, CDR2 SNEGSKA (reference sequence). The CDR3 loop reads CSARPSGGYNEQFF.

This clonotype is identified as large (0.1 to 1%) from frequency. The genes are TRBV20-1 and TRBJ1-3. This CDR3 contains 15 residues. CDR1 is DFQATT and CDR2 is SNEGSKA in the germline V gene (reference sequence). CDR3 protein: CSARDRRSSGNTIYF.

The V call is TRBV18, the J call TRBJ2-5; the TRBD1 assignment by TCRdb is unverifiable without DNA. This CDR3 has 14 residues. The V gene's germline CDR1 is KGHSH and CDR2 LQKENI. CDR3 region: CASSLGQGKETQYF.

This clonotype is classed as large by frequency. The chain couples TRBV5-1 to TRBJ1-5; the D gene TCRdb calls, TRBD1, cannot be checked with no DNA. Germline lookup yields CDR1 SGHRS and CDR2 YFSETQ. CDR3 length: 13 amino acids. The CDR3 is CASSLGQGQPQHF.

The chain has TRBV20-1 and TRBJ1-6; the TRBD1 assignment by TCRdb is unverifiable without DNA. CDR1 is DFQATT and CDR2 is SNEGSKA in the germline V gene (reference sequence). This CDR3 is 14 amino acids long. The CDR3 spells CSAPQGAYNSPLHF.

By frequency, this clonotype registers medium-sized (0.01 to 0.1%). The V gene is TRBV7-2, the J gene TRBJ1-2. In germline, CDR1 is SGHTA, CDR2 FQGNSA. The CDR3 spans 12 residues. The CDR3 protein is CASSLRAYGYTF.

This clonotype is labeled medium-sized based on frequency. CDR3 sequence reads: CASSPYPNADRGGEKLFF. J is TRBJ1-4 and V is TRBV11-2; TCRdb selects TRBD1, and the lack of DNA leaves this call unchecked. This CDR3 region has 18 residues. From germline, CDR1 is SGHAT and CDR2 FQNNGV.

This clonotype is classed as medium-sized by frequency. V usage is TRBV7-2 and J usage is TRBJ1-2. Germline assignment: CDR1 SGHTA and CDR2 FQGNSA. The CDR3 has 18 amino acids. CDR3 sequence reads: CASSSIQVPARTNYGYTF. Filled out from reference TRBV7-2 and TRBJ1-2, the complete variable domain reads GAGVSQSPSNKVTEKGKDVELRCDPISGHTALYWYRQSLGQGLEFLIYFQGNSAPDKSGLPSDRFSAERTGGSVSTLTIQRTQQEDSAVYLCASSSIQVPARTNYGYTFGSGTRLTVV.

The chain has TRBV27 and TRBJ2-2; the TRBD1 assignment by TCRdb is unverifiable without DNA. Germline V gene data show CDR1 as MNHEY and CDR2 as SMNVEV (reference sequence). The CDR3 consists of 15 residues. This CDR3 reads CASSSGTLNTGELFF.

This clonotype registers large by frequency. The chain links TRBV7-2 to TRBJ1-6; the TCRdb call, TRBD1, lacks DNA for checking. The CDR3 spans 15 residues. Germline-derived CDR1 and CDR2 are SGHTA and FQGNSA. The CDR3 sequence is CASSQALGPVSPLHF.

According to its frequency, this clonotype is hyperexpanded (1% or more). The rearrangement joins TRBV19 to TRBJ1-4; TCRdb reports TRBD1, a call that lacks DNA to check it against. Germline lookup yields CDR1 LNHDA and CDR2 SQIVND (reference sequence). This CDR3 is 14 amino acids long. The CDR3 loop reads CASRMGETNEKLFF.

In terms of frequency, this clonotype is large (0.1 to 1%). J is TRBJ1-1 and V is TRBV15; TCRdb returns TRBD1, unconfirmable since there is no DNA. The CDR3 runs to 17 residues. Germline CDR1 and CDR2: LNHNV and YYDKDF (reference sequence). CDR3 sequence reads: CATSRDRQGARGTEAFF. The full variable domain, with the rest looked up from reference TRBV15 and TRBJ1-1, is DAMVIQNPRYQVTQFGKPVTLSCSQTLNHNVMYWYQQKSSQAPKLLFHYYDKDFNNEADTPDNFQSRRPNTSFCFLDIRSPGLGDTAMYLCATSRDRQGARGTEAFFGQGTRLTVV.